The 29 T cell receptor beta chains below all came from one sample that was sequenced in a study of blood T cell repertoires in COVID-19. Using immunoSEQ multiplex PCR, the repertoire was profiled, and TCRdb retains in-frame clones only, with some absent. Of about 210,000 clones listed, 80% are singletons. Sequenced material: peripheral blood. The receptor set was obtained from a human donor in a cohort sampled during active COVID-19.

This clone showed up just once. The J gene is TRBJ1-3, the V gene TRBV4-3; possible D gene TRBD1, 6 bases. Per germline, CDR1 LGHNA and CDR2 YSLEER. V lost 1 base to trimming and J lost 2 bases, with 21 bases between them. There are 19 residues in the CDR3. The CDR3 nucleotides are TGCGCCAGCAGCCAAGCACAGGGAGACTCCCGGCCCCCTGGAAACACCATATATTTT. This codes for CASSQAQGDSRPPGNTIYF.

CDR3 sequence: CASQFDTTLYGYTF. For the CDR3, the DNA is TGTGCCAGTCAATTCGACACGACCCTCTATGGCTACACCTTC. The V gene is TRBV19, the J gene TRBJ1-2; D gene unclear. V was trimmed by 8 bases and J by 4 bases, leaving 17 bases between them. The CDR3 spans 14 residues. In germline, CDR1 is LNHDA, CDR2 SQIVND (reference sequence).

CDR3 DNA sequence: TGTGCCAGCAGTGTGGAGGGGCCGCGGTACGAGCAGTACTTC. It specifies CASSVEGPRYEQYF. This rearrangement joins TRBV11-1 to TRBJ2-7, with TRBD2 as a possible D gene (6 bases). The CDR3 length is 14 residues. V dropped 6 bases and J dropped 4 bases, with 16 bases sitting between them. The germline V gene has CDR1 SGHAT and CDR2 FQDESV (reference sequence).

This clone was counted between two and nine times. This sequence joins TRBV19 and TRBJ1-6; no firm D call. The CDR3 sequence is 13 residues long. The V end was cut by 5 bases, the J end by 5 bases, with 7 bases between. Germline lookup yields CDR1 LNHDA and CDR2 SQIVND (reference sequence). CDR3 sequence: CASSRDHNSPLHF. The CDR3 bases are TGTGCCAGTAGTCGGGATCATAATTCACCCCTCCACTTT.

The rearrangement joins TRBV6-5 to TRBJ2-7; D perhaps matches TRBD2 (6 bases). Trimming took off 4 bases at V and 3 bases at J, with 10 bases between the two ends. Germline loops: CDR1 MNHEY, CDR2 SVGAGI. The CDR3 loop spans 13 amino acids. The CDR3 DNA reads TGTGCCAGCAGTTCCACGACTAGCTACGAGCAGTACTTC. Translating it yields CASSSTTSYEQYF.

The chain is built from TRBV11-2 and TRBJ1-3, with 9 bases identical to TRBD1. The CDR3 consists of 16 residues. V trimming: 3 bases; J trimming: 4 bases; junction bases outside the gene matches: 7. CDR1 and CDR2 from the germline V gene are SGHAT and FQNNGV. DNA for the CDR3: TGTGCCAGCAGCTTGGACAGGGGAGGATGGGGAAACACCATATATTTT. Its translation is CASSLDRGGWGNTIYF. The whole variable domain, remainder taken from reference TRBV11-2 and TRBJ1-3, is EAGVAQSPRYKIIEKRQSVAFWCNPISGHATLYWYQQILGQGPKLLIQFQNNGVVDDSQLPKDRFSAERLKGVDSTLKIQPAKLEDSAVYLCASSLDRGGWGNTIYFGEGSWLTVV.

The rearrangement uses TRBV2 and TRBJ1-1; 10 bases map to TRBD1. J lost 11 bases, V lost 7 bases, and 16 bases had no gene match. CDR1 and CDR2 from the germline V gene are SNHLY and FYNNEI. This CDR3 has 15 residues. CDR3 region: CASTPMGGQGLWAFF. CDR3 nucleotides: TGTGCCAGCACCCCAATGGGGGGACAGGGGTTGTGGGCTTTCTTT. The variable domain in full, completed from reference TRBV2 and TRBJ1-1, reads EPEVTQTPSHQVTQMGQEVILRCVPISNHLYFYWYRQILGQKVEFLVSFYNNEISEKSEIFDDQFSVERPDGSNFTLKIRSTKLEDSAMYFCASTPMGGQGLWAFFGQGTRLTVV.

V usage is TRBV30 and J usage is TRBJ2-3, with 10 bases fitting TRBD1. From germline, CDR1 is GTSNPN and CDR2 SVGIG (reference sequence). With V trimmed by 8 bases and J by 4 bases, 9 bases remained unmatched. This CDR3 region has 14 residues. The CDR3 DNA reads as TGTGCCGGCCGACAGGGGGCACTGCCAGATACGCAGTATTTT. The encoded protein is CAGRQGALPDTQYF.

This chain connects TRBV4-1 to TRBJ1-5, with TRBD1 matching 8 bases. The V gene end was trimmed by 0 bases and the J gene end by 0 bases; junction bases not matched to a gene: 16. This CDR3 is built from 21 residues. Per the germline V gene, CDR1 is MGHRA and CDR2 is YSYEKL. The CDR3 nucleotides are TGCGCCAGCAGCCAAGATGTTACAGGGGGTCTCTCAGAGTATAGCAATCAGCCCCAGCATTTT. It translates to CASSQDVTGGLSEYSNQPQHF.

V usage is TRBV2 and J usage is TRBJ1-1; possible D gene TRBD1, 5 bases. The CDR3 has 13 amino acids. Per the germline V gene, CDR1 is SNHLY and CDR2 is FYNNEI. V was cut by 10 bases and J by 1 base, with 13 bases left in between. The chain's CDR3 is CAIRGGWNTEAFF. For the CDR3, the DNA is TGTGCCATCCGGGGGGGGTGGAACACTGAAGCTTTCTTT.

V usage is TRBV6-6 and J usage is TRBJ1-1; 10 bases align to TRBD1. Germline loops: CDR1 MNHNY, CDR2 SVGAGI (reference sequence). V lost 4 bases to trimming and J lost 6 bases; unmatched junction nucleotides: 5. CDR3 length: 14 residues. As DNA, the CDR3 is TGTGCCAGCAGTTCTCTCGGGACAGGGGCTGAAGCTTTCTTT. It yields the protein CASSSLGTGAEAFF.

The chain joins TRBV6-5 to TRBJ2-3; 7 bases line up with TRBD1. Per the germline V gene, CDR1 is MNHEY and CDR2 is SVGAGI. After removal of 2 bases from V and 4 bases from J, the junction contained 3 bases not matched to a gene. The CDR3 is 14 residues long. CDR3: CASSYGDSSDTQYF. CDR3 nucleotide sequence: TGTGCCAGCAGTTACGGGGACAGTTCAGATACGCAGTATTTT.

This clone was counted only a few times. The genes are TRBV19 and TRBJ2-2; a weak D match, TRBD2 (6 bases). V lost 5 bases and J lost 1, with 8 bases in between. Germline V gene sequence: CDR1 LNHDA, CDR2 SQIVND (reference sequence). This CDR3 has 14 residues. Here the CDR3 reads CASSYGGNTGELFF. In DNA form, the CDR3 reads TGTGCCAGTAGTTACGGGGGGAACACCGGGGAGCTGTTTTTT.

This sequence joins TRBV28 and TRBJ2-3; TRBD2 aligns across 9 bases. CDR3 length equals 16 residues. V lost 5 bases and J lost 1; bases outside the gene matches: 7. The V gene's germline CDR1 is MDHEN and CDR2 SYDVKM. CDR3 sequence reads: CASSPPASGGTDTQYF. For the CDR3, the DNA is TGTGCCAGCAGTCCTCCCGCTAGCGGGGGCACAGATACGCAGTATTTT. Combining the CDR3 with reference TRBV28 and TRBJ2-3 gives the whole variable domain DVKVTQSSRYLVKRTGEKVFLECVQDMDHENMFWYRQDPGLGLRLIYFSYDVKMKEKGDIPEGYSVSREKKERFSLILESASTNQTSMYLCASSPPASGGTDTQYFGPGTRLTVL.

The table lists this clone with a count of one. The chain employs TRBV2 and TRBJ1-3; D gene uncertain. The CDR3 spans 14 residues. The germline V gene encodes CDR1 SNHLY and CDR2 FYNNEI. V was cut by 8 bases and J by 0 bases, with 11 bases left in between. In nucleotides, the CDR3 is TGTGCCAGCGGACTCTCCAGCTCTGGAAACACCATATATTTT. This encodes CASGLSSSGNTIYF.

This clone has just one count. The rearrangement joins TRBV5-1 to TRBJ1-1; D is ambiguous. V lost 6 bases to trimming and J lost 3 bases, with 12 bases between them. This CDR3 has 13 residues. Germline lookup yields CDR1 SGHRS and CDR2 YFSETQ. CDR3 DNA: TGCGCCAGCACTAGGACTTTGGACACTGAAGCTTTCTTT. This encodes CASTRTLDTEAFF. Based on the CDR3 plus reference TRBV5-1 and TRBJ1-1, the full variable domain is KAGVTQTPRYLIKTRGQQVTLSCSPISGHRSVSWYQQTPGQGLQFLFEYFSETQRNKGNFPGRFSGRQFSNSRSEMNVSTLELGDSALYLCASTRTLDTEAFFGQGTRLTVV.

The chain has TRBV6-5 and TRBJ1-1; 7 positions agree with TRBD1. There are 14 residues in the CDR3. J was trimmed by 4 bases and V by 6 bases; bases with no gene match: 8. CDR1 and CDR2 from the germline V gene are MNHEY and SVGAGI. CDR3 DNA sequence: TGTGCCAGCAGGAAGTCACAGGGGAGCACTGAAGCTTTCTTT. The encoded protein is CASRKSQGSTEAFF.

The table lists this clone with a few counts. The same CDR3 arises from other DNA sequences in this sample as well. V and J are TRBV12-3 or TRBV12-4 and TRBJ1-5; no clear D. The CDR3 has 13 residues. Deletions cut 2 bases from V and 7 bases from J, with 9 bases between. CDR3 nucleotide sequence: TGTGCCAGCAGTTTAAGCGGCGACCAGCCCCAGCATTTT. Translation gives CASSLSGDQPQHF.

The chain links TRBV28 to TRBJ2-1, with 14 positions matching TRBD2. Germline loops: CDR1 MDHEN, CDR2 SYDVKM. V was clipped by 5 bases and J by 8 bases; unmatched bases: 8. CDR3 length: 16 amino acids. CDR3: CASSPRLAGGIDEQFF. CDR3 coding DNA: TGTGCCAGCAGTCCACGACTAGCGGGAGGGATAGATGAGCAGTTCTTC.

This chain joins TRBV19 and TRBJ1-1, with 7 bases lining up with TRBD1. The CDR3 runs to 13 residues. V gave up 3 bases and J gave up 8 bases; unmatched junction bases: 6. Germline CDR1 LNHDA, CDR2 SQIVND (reference sequence). CDR3 sequence: CASSIRDRPEAFF. The CDR3, as DNA: TGTGCCAGTAGTATCCGGGACAGACCCGAAGCTTTCTTT.

The chain employs TRBV5-4 and TRBJ1-1, with D tentatively TRBD1 (5 bases). CDR1 is SGHNT, CDR2 YYREEE, per germline (reference sequence). CDR3 length equals 14 residues. Trimming took off 4 bases at V and 3 bases at J, with 13 bases between the two ends. CDR3 region: CASSLKSGDTEAFF. CDR3 sequence (DNA): TGTGCCAGCAGCCTCAAGTCGGGGGACACTGAAGCTTTCTTT.

The table lists this clone with a few counts. The V gene is TRBV5-4, the J gene TRBJ2-2, with a weak D call TRBD2 (7 bases). The CDR3 sequence is 16 residues long. The ends were cut back, 4 bases at V and 2 bases at J, with 15 bases in the middle. Germline V lookup: CDR1 SGHNT, CDR2 YYREEE (reference sequence). CDR3 residues: CASSPSGGHNTGELFF. CDR3 bases: TGTGCCAGCAGCCCCTCGGGGGGACATAACACCGGGGAGCTGTTTTTT. Filled out from reference TRBV5-4 and TRBJ2-2, the complete variable domain reads ETGVTQSPTHLIKTRGQQVTLRCSSQSGHNTVSWYQQALGQGPQFIFQYYREEENGRGNFPPRFSGLQFPNYSSELNVNALELDDSALYLCASSPSGGHNTGELFFGEGSRLTVL.

This clone appeared a few times. V is TRBV19 and J is TRBJ1-1; 8 bases agree with TRBD1. The CDR3 is made up of 13 amino acids. J lost 2 bases, V lost 6 bases, and 2 bases had no gene match. Germline V gene sequence: CDR1 LNHDA, CDR2 SQIVND (reference sequence). Here the CDR3 DNA reads TGTGCCAGTAGCGGACAGGGAAACACTGAAGCTTTCTTT. It specifies CASSGQGNTEAFF. Complete variable domain (other parts from reference TRBV19 and TRBJ1-1): DGGITQSPKYLFRKEGQNVTLSCEQNLNHDAMYWYRQDPGQGLRLIYYSQIVNDFQKGDIAEGYSVSREKKESFPLTVTSAQKNPTAFYLCASSGQGNTEAFFGQGTRLTVV.

A few counts support this clone. The chain recombines TRBV2 with TRBJ2-7; D might be TRBD1 (6 bases). With 9 bases removed from V and 6 bases from J, the gap between germline ends came to 21 bases. Germline CDR1 SNHLY, CDR2 FYNNEI. CDR3 length equals 14 residues. CDR3 nucleotide sequence: TGTGCCAGAAAAGGGACATCCGAACGGAGCGAGCAGTACTTC. The encoded protein is CARKGTSERSEQYF.

This chain links TRBV10-2 with TRBJ2-2, with D perhaps matching TRBD2 (6 bases). Germline lookup yields CDR1 WSHSY and CDR2 SAAADI. This CDR3 is built from 15 residues. With 5 bases removed from V and 1 base from J, the gap between germline ends came to 11 bases. CDR3 protein: CASSKLAENTGELFF. For the CDR3, the DNA is TGCGCCAGCAGTAAACTAGCAGAGAACACCGGGGAGCTGTTTTTT.

The rearrangement joins TRBV6-2 or TRBV6-3 to TRBJ1-2, with D uncertain. Germline values: CDR1 MNHEY, CDR2 SVGEGT. V was trimmed by 4 bases and J by 3 bases, leaving 12 bases between them. The CDR3 has 14 residues. CDR3 sequence (DNA): TGTGCCAGCAGTTCCCGGGGTTTGGACTATGGCTACACCTTC. Its translation is CASSSRGLDYGYTF.

The chain couples TRBV5-8 to TRBJ1-2, with a possible D match to TRBD1 (5 bases). V dropped 3 bases and J dropped 4 bases, with 10 bases sitting between them. The germline CDR1 and CDR2 sequences are SGHTS and YDEGEE. This CDR3 has 13 residues. This CDR3 reads CASSSDTFYGYTF. DNA for the CDR3: TGTGCCAGCAGCTCGGACACCTTCTATGGCTACACCTTC. Variable domain in full (rest from reference TRBV5-8 and TRBJ1-2): EAGVTQSPTHLIKTRGQQATLRCSPISGHTSVYWYQQALGLGLQFLLWYDEGEERNRGNFPPRFSGRQFPNYSSELNVNALELEDSALYLCASSSDTFYGYTFGSGTRLTVV.

This clone has ten or more counts. The chain links TRBV19 to TRBJ1-1; D possibly corresponds to TRBD1 (5 bases). Germline CDR1 LNHDA, CDR2 SQIVND (reference sequence). Trimming took 5 bases from V and 3 from J, leaving 10 bases between them. The CDR3 spans 13 residues. The CDR3 is CASSVKGDTEAFF. Written as DNA, the CDR3 is TGTGCCAGTAGTGTTAAAGGGGACACTGAAGCTTTCTTT. The entire variable domain, with the rest obtained from reference TRBV19 and TRBJ1-1, is as follows: DGGITQSPKYLFRKEGQNVTLSCEQNLNHDAMYWYRQDPGQGLRLIYYSQIVNDFQKGDIAEGYSVSREKKESFPLTVTSAQKNPTAFYLCASSVKGDTEAFFGQGTRLTVV.

This clone was observed once. This chain uses TRBV5-4 with TRBJ2-1; 10 bases agree with TRBD2. The ends lost 3 bases at V and 6 bases at J; junction bases unmatched: 6. Germline V gene lookup returns CDR1 SGHNT and CDR2 YYREEE (reference sequence). This CDR3 has 15 residues. The CDR3 DNA follows: TGTGCCAGCAGCTCCTTAGCGGGGGGACTCAATGAGCAGTTCTTC. Translated: CASSSLAGGLNEQFF.